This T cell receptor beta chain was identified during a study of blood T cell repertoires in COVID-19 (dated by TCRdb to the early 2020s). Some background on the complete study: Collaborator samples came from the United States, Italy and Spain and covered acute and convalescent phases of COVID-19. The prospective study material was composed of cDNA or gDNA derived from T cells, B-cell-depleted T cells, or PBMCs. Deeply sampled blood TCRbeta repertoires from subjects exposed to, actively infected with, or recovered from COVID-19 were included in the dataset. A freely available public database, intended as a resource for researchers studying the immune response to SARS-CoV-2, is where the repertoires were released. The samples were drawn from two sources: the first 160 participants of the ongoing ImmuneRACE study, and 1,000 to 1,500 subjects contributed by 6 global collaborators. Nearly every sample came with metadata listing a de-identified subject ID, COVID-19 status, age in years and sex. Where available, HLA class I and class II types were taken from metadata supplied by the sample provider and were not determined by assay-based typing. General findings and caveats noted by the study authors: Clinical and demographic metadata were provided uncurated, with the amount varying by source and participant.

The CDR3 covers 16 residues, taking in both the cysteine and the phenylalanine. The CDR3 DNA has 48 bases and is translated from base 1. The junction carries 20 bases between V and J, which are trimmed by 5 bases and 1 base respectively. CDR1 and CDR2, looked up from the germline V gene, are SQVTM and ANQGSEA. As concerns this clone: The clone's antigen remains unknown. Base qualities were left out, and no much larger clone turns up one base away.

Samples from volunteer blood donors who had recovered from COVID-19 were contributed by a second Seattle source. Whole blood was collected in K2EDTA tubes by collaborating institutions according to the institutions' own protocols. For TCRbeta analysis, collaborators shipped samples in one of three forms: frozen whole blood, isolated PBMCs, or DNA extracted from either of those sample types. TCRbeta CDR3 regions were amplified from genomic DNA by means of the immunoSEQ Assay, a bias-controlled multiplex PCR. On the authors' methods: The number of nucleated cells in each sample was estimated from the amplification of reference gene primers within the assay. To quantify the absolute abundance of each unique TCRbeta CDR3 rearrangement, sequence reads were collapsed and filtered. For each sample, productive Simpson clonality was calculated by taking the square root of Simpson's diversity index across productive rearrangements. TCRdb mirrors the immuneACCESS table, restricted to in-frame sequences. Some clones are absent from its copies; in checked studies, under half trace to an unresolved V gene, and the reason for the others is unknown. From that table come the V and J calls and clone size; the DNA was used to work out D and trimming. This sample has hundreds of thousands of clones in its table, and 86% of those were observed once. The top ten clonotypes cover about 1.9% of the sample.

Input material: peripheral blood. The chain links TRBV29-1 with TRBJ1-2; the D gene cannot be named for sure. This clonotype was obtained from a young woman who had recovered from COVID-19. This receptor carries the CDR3 CSVIPNQLAVNYGYTF. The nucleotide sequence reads TGCAGCGTTATACCCAACCAGTTGGCAGTTAACTATGGCTACACCTTC. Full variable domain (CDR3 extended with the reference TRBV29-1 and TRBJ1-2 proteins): SAVISQKPSRDICQRGTSLTIQCQVDSQVTMMFWYRQQPGQSLTLIATANQGSEATYESGFVIDKFPISRPNLTFSTLTVSNMSPEDSSIYLCSVIPNQLAVNYGYTFGSGTRLTVV.